The sequence of this TCR beta chain was determined in a study of blood T cell repertoires in COVID-19. This CDR3 has 18 amino acids. Germline V CDR1 and CDR2: MDHEN, SYDVKM. The J segment lost 2 bases and the V segment lost 5 bases, leaving 17 bases of the junction unmatched. This clone has a handful of counts. Study processing details: Amplification of reference gene primers was used by the study to estimate nucleated cell counts. Here immunoSEQ multiplex PCR was the method, and the copy in TCRdb shows in-frame clones only, minus some. V, J and clone size were drawn from that table, and D and trimming were deduced from the DNA. The profile covers 110,000 to 150,000 clones, with about 80% appearing a single time and about 4% taken by the ten largest.

The chain joins TRBV28 to TRBJ1-1, with TRBD1 identical over 7 bases. The specimen was peripheral blood. The sequence came from a man in his 70s who had recovered from COVID-19. The CDR3 loop reads CASSPGLTGQHFNTEAFF. The CDR3 bases are TGTGCCAGCAGTCCGGGATTAACGGGACAGCATTTCAACACTGAAGCTTTCTTT.